The text below deals with one TCR beta chain. Its antigen is unknown. Time point denoted: after neoadjuvant nivolumab, at surgical resection. These oral cavity squamous cell carcinomas were HPV-negative and locally advanced. Blood libraries mostly used roughly 0.5 ug genomic DNA, six replicates each. Libraries were prepared by immunoSEQ multiplex PCR; TCRdb keeps only in-frame clonotypes and omits some of them. The sample consists of some 10,000 clones, roughly 62% of them appearing once. The data belong to a study of neoadjuvant anti-PD-1 for oral cavity cancer. Germline V gene data show CDR1 as LGHNA and CDR2 as YNFKEQ. Unmatched junction bases numbered 10, after V lost 1 base and J lost 2 bases. This CDR3 is 17 amino acids long. Study observations and caveats: Higher pretreatment Treg/Th17 ratios tracked higher pretreatment blood clonality. TCR analyses covered only a few patients per response group.

The material sequenced was PBMCs, taken after nivolumab (anti-PD-1) treatment. This sequence originates from a person aged 35-80 years with oral cavity squamous cell carcinoma. V gene TRBV4-2 combines with J gene TRBJ2-5; 7 positions match TRBD2. The CDR3 loop reads CASSQGPGGSKQETQYF. The DNA for the CDR3 is TGTGCCAGCAGCCAAGGACCCGGGGGGTCCAAACAAGAGACCCAGTACTTC.